The sequence of this T cell receptor beta chain was determined in a study of blood T cells in healthy people across ages. Study-level results: Long-lived donors carried more naive CD4+ cells and greater diversity than aged donors.

CDR1 and CDR2 from the germline V gene are DFQATT and SNEGSKA (reference sequence). The CDR3 sequence is 17 residues long. V was trimmed by 2 bases and J by 2 bases, leaving 16 bases between them. Through a sample-barcoded 5' primer and a J-beta primer mix, a second PCR was run for 7 to 11 cycles. TCRdb independently ran MiXCR on the 5' RACE reads; one entry per CDR3 protein. The repertoire has 1.8 million or so distinct CDR3 sequences, about 39% of them found once; the top ten carry 23%. A note on this clonotype: No antigen is known for it.

This TCR was recovered from a human donor in good health. This sequence joins TRBV20-1 and TRBJ2-6; tentative D call: TRBD2 (6 bases). Sequencing was carried out using blood. The CDR3 bases are TGCAGTGCTAGAAATTCGTGGGGCGGGACTGGGGCCAACGTCCTGACTTTC. Translation: CSARNSWGGTGANVLTF.